This TCR beta chain was observed in a study of early T cells in non-severe SARS-CoV-2 infection. At the level of the study: Chains stayed unpaired after sequencing of bulk RNA from unsorted whole blood. Whole-study results and caveats: Sequences matched to VDJdb favored anti-spike CD8 responses, while private and CD4 specificities were missed.

Individual cDNA molecules received unique molecular identifiers during library preparation. Via MiXCR, TCRdb re-called the 5' RACE reads, giving one row per CDR3 protein. The repertoire holds about 28,000 distinct CDR3 sequences, with 3.5% to 5.5% as singletons. V was pared by 4 bases and J by 4 bases, with 2 bases of the junction left unmatched. The CDR3 extends over 13 amino acids. Germline-derived CDR1 and CDR2 are MNHNS and SASEGT. This clonotype appeared many times. The antigen is not known. This chain links TRBV6-1 with TRBJ2-5, with 8 nucleotides matching TRBD1. The TCR sequence derives from an adult who was a healthcare worker with PCR-confirmed SARS-CoV-2 infection or an uninfected control (not recorded which). This sample comprised whole blood, obtained at baseline. Written as DNA, the CDR3 is TGTGCCAGCAGTGTGGACAGGGCAGAGACCCAGTACTTC. Translating gives CASSVDRAETQYF.